The entry below gives a single TCR beta chain sequence along with its context. What it binds is not known. This CDR3 spans 16 amino acids. The V and J ends lost 4 bases and 5 bases respectively, with 19 bases between them. Germline CDR1 is SGHVS and CDR2 is FQNEAQ. The sample is drawn from a study of a mutant IDH1 vaccine in newly diagnosed glioma. Study in general: Patients began vaccination 4-6 weeks after radiotherapy alone, or with temozolomide cycles.

Time point specified: week 11, during vaccination. Vaccination comprised doses that each held 300 ug of mutant IDH1 20-mer peptide, plus topical imiquimod. Profiled with immunoSEQ multiplex PCR; TCRdb holds only in-frame clones, not every one. In the table there are around 62,000 clones, 89% of which are singletons. V usage is TRBV7-8 and J usage is TRBJ2-3; possibly TRBD1 for D (5 bases). This clonotype was obtained from a man aged 40-50 years with glioma. Sequencing was performed on PBMCs, taken from a glioma patient whose treatment included an IDH1 peptide vaccine. For the CDR3, the DNA is TGTGCCAGCAGCTCCGTTCCGACAGAGGCAAGAGATACGCAGTATTTT. Amino acid sequence: CASSSVPTEARDTQYF.